This record covers a single TCR beta chain. The source of the sample is a study of cytomegalovirus exposure and HLA in healthy donors. Primers included in the PCR were 60 Vbeta and 13 Jbeta primers. The assay was immunoSEQ multiplex PCR, and TCRdb's table has in-frame clones only and misses some. The data hold 180,000 or so clones, with roughly 76% observed a single time. The CDR3 loop spans 11 amino acids. Germline V gives CDR1 SQVTM, CDR2 ANQGSEA. With 4 bases removed from V and 10 bases from J, the gap between germline ends came to 13 bases. This TCR was sampled from a woman younger than 30 in good health and CMV-seropositive. The sample taken for sequencing was PBMCs. The rearrangement uses TRBV29-1 and TRBJ1-1; unclear D gene. The CDR3, as DNA: TGCAGCGTTGTCAGAGGCGGGGTAGCTTTCTTT. It specifies CSVVRGGVAFF.